What follows describes a single T cell receptor beta chain. What it recognizes is unknown. The CDR3 length is 17 residues. Trimming pared 0 bases from V and 1 base from J, leaving 14 bases between. The germline CDR1 and CDR2 sequences are KGHSH and LQKENI. This specimen belongs to a study of Ad26.COV2.S vaccination and SARS-CoV-2 variants. The overall study: COV1001, an Ad26.COV2.S trial, supplied this vaccine-arm donor.

Findings of the study overall: Vaccinated and placebo-treated recipients had similar non-spike TCR breadth.

Produced via immunoSEQ multiplex PCR; TCRdb's table is partial and in-frame only. The data show about 390,000 clones, with about 88% seen just once and 3.5% held by the top ten. As for treatment: around 19 received Ad26.COV2.S at low or high dose, single or two shots; about 5 received placebo; per-sample allocation not given. After the first vaccine or placebo injection, samples were drawn on day 63. Based in Boston, the donor was an adult of 18-55 years. Expressing Wuhan-strain SARS-CoV-2 spike, an Ad26 vector served as the vaccine. This chain joins TRBV18 and TRBJ2-3, with D perhaps TRBD2 (6 bases). Sequenced here: peripheral blood, sampled in a trial of Ad26.COV2.S vaccine versus placebo. The origin of this receptor is a person between 18 and 65 years old who received the Ad26.COV2.S COVID-19 vaccine or a placebo. CDR3 sequence reads: CASSPPGGFNGTDTQYF. The DNA for the CDR3 is TGTGCCAGCTCACCACCTGGAGGGTTTAATGGCACAGATACGCAGTATTTT.